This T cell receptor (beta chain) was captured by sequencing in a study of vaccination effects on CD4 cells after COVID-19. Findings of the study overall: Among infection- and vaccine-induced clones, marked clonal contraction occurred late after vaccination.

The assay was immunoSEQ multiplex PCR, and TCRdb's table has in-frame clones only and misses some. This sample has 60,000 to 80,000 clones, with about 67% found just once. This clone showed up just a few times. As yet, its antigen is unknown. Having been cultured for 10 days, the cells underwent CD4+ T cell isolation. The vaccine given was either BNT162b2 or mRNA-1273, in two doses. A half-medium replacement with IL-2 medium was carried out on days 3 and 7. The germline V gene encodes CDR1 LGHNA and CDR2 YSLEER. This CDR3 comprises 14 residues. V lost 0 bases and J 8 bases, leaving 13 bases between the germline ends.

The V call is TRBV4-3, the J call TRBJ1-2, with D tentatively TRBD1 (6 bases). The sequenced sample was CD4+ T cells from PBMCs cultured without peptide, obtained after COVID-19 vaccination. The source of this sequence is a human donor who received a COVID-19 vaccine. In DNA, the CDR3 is TGCGCCAGCAGCCAAGATTTACAGGGTAGGGGCTACACCTTC. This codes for CASSQDLQGRGYTF.